Listed below are T cell receptor beta chains from one sample, sequenced in a study of control samples from healthy donors and cancer patients. Clones were read by immunoSEQ multiplex PCR, and TCRdb kept only the in-frame ones, dropping some. The sample gives roughly 43,000 clones, approximately 94% of which show up once; about 24% is in the top ten. Sequenced material: blood. These receptors came from a man aged 55 to 70 in good health. Each CDR3 is given with its conserved first and last residue.

V gene	J gene	CDR3 protein
TRBV2	TRBJ2-7	CASSPPGGLEQYF
TRBV27	TRBJ1-1	CASAHGGRVAEAFF
TRBV6-6	TRBJ2-3	CASSSTAASTDTQYF
TRBV9	TRBJ2-3	CASSVWIAGSSTDTQYF
TRBV9	TRBJ2-3	CASSVQGEADTQYF
TRBV15	TRBJ2-7	CATSRASGPRPYEQYF
TRBV12-3/TRBV12-4	TRBJ2-3	CASSRDRADTQYF
TRBV10-2	TRBJ2-7	CATAREGTPYEQYF
TRBV5-1	TRBJ1-2	CASSLKTGANYGYTF
TRBV12-5	TRBJ2-1	CASGWGVRRIEQFF
TRBV10-3	TRBJ2-7	CAVTGGRGGEQYF
TRBV24-1	TRBJ2-5	CATSDPGPAKETQYF
TRBV20-1	TRBJ2-7	CSASTYEQYF
TRBV7-9	TRBJ1-1	CASSLEQVNTEAFF
TRBV28	TRBJ1-5	CASRKGASLVSQHF
TRBV7-9	TRBJ1-5	CASSQGAGSNQPQHF
TRBV18	TRBJ2-7	CASSPLIAYEQYF
TRBV7-8	TRBJ2-7	CASSSLSGSYSYEQYF
TRBV29-1	TRBJ2-3	CSVAGTSGSTDTQYF
TRBV9	TRBJ2-3	CASSVMGRGGTDTQYF
TRBV24-1	TRBJ2-3	CATGSEPSTDTQYF
TRBV27	TRBJ2-7	CASPSGTSGRGSYEQYF
TRBV19	TRBJ2-1	CASSMSFNEQFF
TRBV24-1	TRBJ1-2	CATSDPWTGGAYGYTF
TRBV5-4	TRBJ2-2	CASSQVDKVTGELFF
TRBV5-1	TRBJ1-6	CASSLEGADNSPLHF
TRBV6-5	TRBJ2-1	CASSILAGANEQFF
TRBV10-3	TRBJ2-3	CATGGTDTQYF
TRBV14	TRBJ2-1	CASSQRLADEQFF
TRBV9	TRBJ2-3	CASSVASLAGSETQYF
TRBV19	TRBJ2-3	CASSFPGTTDTQYF
TRBV5-5	TRBJ2-7	CASSPTGLYEQYF
TRBV28	TRBJ1-5	CASTPDRTYSNQPQHF
TRBV25-1	TRBJ1-4	CASRVNGGEKLFF
TRBV6-4	TRBJ2-2	CASSEAPNTGELFF
TRBV15	TRBJ1-5	CATSSLRIGGTFGNQPQHF
TRBV27	TRBJ2-7	CASTNTAGALPYEQYF
TRBV15	TRBJ2-1	CATSRGTSGSYNEQFF
TRBV15	TRBJ2-7	CATPRDPRPKSYEQYF
TRBV5-6	TRBJ2-5	CASSLAGAVGETQYF
TRBV19	TRBJ2-5	CASSIMVGRDTETQYF
TRBV2	TRBJ2-1	CASSYGLAREQFF
TRBV4-1	TRBJ1-3	CASSQEGGGRTIYF
TRBV6-4	TRBJ1-2	CASSDSSARDSLYGYTF
TRBV19	TRBJ1-2	CASSITNRRLNGYTF
TRBV30	TRBJ2-1	CAWGVGQFF
TRBV2	TRBJ2-3	CASSRSPSSDTQYF
TRBV18	TRBJ1-5	CASSPRRDGQPQHF
TRBV18	TRBJ2-3	CASSPPTADPGTDTQYF
TRBV11-2	TRBJ2-5	CASSLRLAGVETRYF
TRBV27	TRBJ2-2	CAFEPNPQNTGELFF
TRBV5-1	TRBJ2-2	CASSLGTPFTGELFF
TRBV5-4	TRBJ1-1	CASSPKTQGLNTEAFF
TRBV24-1	TRBJ2-1	CATSDLGYEQFF
TRBV5-1	TRBJ2-7	CASSLDTTGPPSYEQYF
TRBV9	TRBJ2-3	CASSVVDSGSWNTQYF
TRBV19	TRBJ1-5	CASSIQGGQPQHF